The clone carrying this T cell receptor (beta chain) was seen a few times. Its cognate antigen is unknown. Patients showing uncontrolled infection, other autoimmune disease, pregnancy or lactation were ineligible. These data originate in a study of T cells in Graves' hyperthyroidism and ophthalmopathy. Regions amplified from RNA transcripts were the TCR beta CDR3 regions. The primer set for the first-round RT-PCR of the TCR CDR3 was HTBI. A single record per CDR3 protein comes from TCRdb applying MiXCR to the multiplex PCR reads. The repertoire holds 600,000 or so distinct CDR3 sequences, with 46% as singletons. Findings of the study overall: Most expanded thyroid clonotypes above 0.001 also appeared in blood.

This TCR derives from a woman under 30 with Graves' hyperthyroidism. Sequenced: peripheral blood or thyroid tissue (not recorded which).

The CDR3 loop is CASSPSPVIYGYTF. The CDR3 DNA reads TGTGCCAGCAGCCCGTCACCGGTGATCTATGGCTACACCTTC. This sequence joins TRBV7-9 and TRBJ1-2; the D is unclear. V dropped 5 bases and J dropped 4 bases, with 14 bases sitting between them. Germline V CDR1 and CDR2: SEHNR, FQNEAQ (reference sequence). This CDR3 contains 14 residues. Drawing the rest from reference TRBV7-9 and TRBJ1-2, the complete variable domain is DTGVSQNPRHKITKRGQNVTFRCDPISEHNRLYWYRQTLGQGPEFLTYFQNEAQLEKSRLLSDRFSAERPKGSFSTLEIQRTEQGDSAMYLCASSPSPVIYGYTFGSGTRLTVV.